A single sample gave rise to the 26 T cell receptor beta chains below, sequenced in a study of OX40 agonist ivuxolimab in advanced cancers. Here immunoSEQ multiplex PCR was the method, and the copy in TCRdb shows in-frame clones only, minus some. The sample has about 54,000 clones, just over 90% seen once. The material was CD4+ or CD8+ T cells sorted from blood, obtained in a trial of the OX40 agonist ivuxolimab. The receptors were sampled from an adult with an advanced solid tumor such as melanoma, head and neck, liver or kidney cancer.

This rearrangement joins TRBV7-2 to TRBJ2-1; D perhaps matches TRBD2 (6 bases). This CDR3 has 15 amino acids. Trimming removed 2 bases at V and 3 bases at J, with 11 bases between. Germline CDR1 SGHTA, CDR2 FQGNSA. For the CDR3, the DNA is TGTGCCAGCAGCTTAATCGGGACTCACTACAATGAGCAGTTCTTC. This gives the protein CASSLIGTHYNEQFF.

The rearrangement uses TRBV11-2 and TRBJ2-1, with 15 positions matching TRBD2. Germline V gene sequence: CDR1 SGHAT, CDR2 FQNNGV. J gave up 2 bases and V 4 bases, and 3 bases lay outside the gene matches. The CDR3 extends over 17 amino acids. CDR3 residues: CASSSGLAGGPYNEQFF. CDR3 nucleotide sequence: TGTGCCAGCAGCTCGGGACTAGCGGGGGGCCCCTACAATGAGCAGTTCTTC.

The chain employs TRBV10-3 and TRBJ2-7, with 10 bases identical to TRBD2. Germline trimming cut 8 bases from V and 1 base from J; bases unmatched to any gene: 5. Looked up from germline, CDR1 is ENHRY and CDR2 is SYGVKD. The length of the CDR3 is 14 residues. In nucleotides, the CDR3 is TGTGCCATCTCCGCAGCGGGGGGGTCCTACGAGCAGTACTTC. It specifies CAISAAGGSYEQYF.

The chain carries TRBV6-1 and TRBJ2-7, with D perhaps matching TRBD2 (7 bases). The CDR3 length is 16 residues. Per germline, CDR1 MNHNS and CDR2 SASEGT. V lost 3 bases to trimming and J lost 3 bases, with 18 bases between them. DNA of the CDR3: TGTGCCAGCAGTGACCCGCTTGGGGGGGCTGTCTACGAGCAGTACTTC. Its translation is CASSDPLGGAVYEQYF.

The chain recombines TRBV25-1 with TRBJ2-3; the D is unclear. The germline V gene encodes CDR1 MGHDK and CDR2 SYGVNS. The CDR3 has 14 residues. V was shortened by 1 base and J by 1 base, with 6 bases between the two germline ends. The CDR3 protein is CASSESSRTDTQYF. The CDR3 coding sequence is TGTGCCAGCAGTGAATCCTCCCGCACAGATACGCAGTATTTT.

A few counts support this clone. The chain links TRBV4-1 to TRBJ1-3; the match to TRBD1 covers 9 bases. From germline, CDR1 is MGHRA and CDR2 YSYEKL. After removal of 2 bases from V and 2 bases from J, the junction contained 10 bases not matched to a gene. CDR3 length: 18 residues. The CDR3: CASSQLTGGLGTGNTIYF. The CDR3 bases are TGCGCCAGCAGCCAACTCACAGGGGGCTTGGGGACTGGAAACACCATATATTTT.

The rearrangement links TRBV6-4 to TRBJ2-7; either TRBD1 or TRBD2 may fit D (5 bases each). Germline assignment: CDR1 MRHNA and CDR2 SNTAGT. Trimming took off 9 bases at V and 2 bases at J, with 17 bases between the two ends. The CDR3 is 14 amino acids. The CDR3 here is CARIGTSRTYEQYF. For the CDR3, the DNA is TGTGCCAGGATCGGGACCTCGAGGACCTACGAGCAGTACTTC.

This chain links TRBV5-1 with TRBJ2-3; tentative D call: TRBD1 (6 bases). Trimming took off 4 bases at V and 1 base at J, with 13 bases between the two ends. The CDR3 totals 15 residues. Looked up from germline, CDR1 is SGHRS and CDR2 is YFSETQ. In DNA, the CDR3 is TGCGCCAGCAGCGAACAGGGCTCCCGCACAGATACGCAGTATTTT. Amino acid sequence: CASSEQGSRTDTQYF.

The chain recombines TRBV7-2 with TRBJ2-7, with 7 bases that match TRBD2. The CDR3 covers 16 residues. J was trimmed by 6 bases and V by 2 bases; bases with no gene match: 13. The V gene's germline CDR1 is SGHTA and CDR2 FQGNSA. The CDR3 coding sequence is TGTGCCAGCAGCTTAAGGGGCGGGAGTTTGGTGGGCGAGCAGTACTTC. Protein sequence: CASSLRGGSLVGEQYF.

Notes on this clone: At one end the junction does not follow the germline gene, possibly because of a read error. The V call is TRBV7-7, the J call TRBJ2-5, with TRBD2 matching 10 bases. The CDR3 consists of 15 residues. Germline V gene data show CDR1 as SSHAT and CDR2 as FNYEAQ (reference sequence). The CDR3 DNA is TGTGCTAGCAGTCCCGGACTAGCGGCACAAGAGACCCAGTACTTC. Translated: CASSPGLAAQETQYF.

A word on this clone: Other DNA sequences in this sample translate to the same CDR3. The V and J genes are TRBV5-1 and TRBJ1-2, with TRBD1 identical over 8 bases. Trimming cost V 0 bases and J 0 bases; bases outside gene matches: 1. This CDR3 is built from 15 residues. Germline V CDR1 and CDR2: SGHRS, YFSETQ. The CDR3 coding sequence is TGCGCCAGCAGCTTGGGGACAGGGACTAACTATGGCTACACCTTC. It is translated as CASSLGTGTNYGYTF.

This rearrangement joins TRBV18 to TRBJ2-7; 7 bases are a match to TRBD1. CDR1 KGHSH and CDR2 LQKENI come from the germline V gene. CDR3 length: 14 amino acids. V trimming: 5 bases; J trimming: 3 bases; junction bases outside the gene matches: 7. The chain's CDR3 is CASSIRQGIYEQYF. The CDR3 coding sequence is TGTGCCAGCTCAATTCGACAGGGAATCTACGAGCAGTACTTC.

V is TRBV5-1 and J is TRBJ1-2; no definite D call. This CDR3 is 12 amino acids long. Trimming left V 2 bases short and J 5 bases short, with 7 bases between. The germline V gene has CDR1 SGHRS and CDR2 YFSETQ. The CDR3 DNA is TGCGCCAGCAGCTTTGTCGGATATGGCTACACCTTC. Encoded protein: CASSFVGYGYTF.

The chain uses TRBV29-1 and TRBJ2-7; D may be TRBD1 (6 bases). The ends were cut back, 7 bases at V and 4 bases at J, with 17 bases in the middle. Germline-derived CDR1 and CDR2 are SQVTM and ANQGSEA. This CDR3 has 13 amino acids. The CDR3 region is CSALTGGFYEQYF. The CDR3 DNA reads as TGCAGCGCTCTGACAGGAGGTTTTTACGAGCAGTACTTC.

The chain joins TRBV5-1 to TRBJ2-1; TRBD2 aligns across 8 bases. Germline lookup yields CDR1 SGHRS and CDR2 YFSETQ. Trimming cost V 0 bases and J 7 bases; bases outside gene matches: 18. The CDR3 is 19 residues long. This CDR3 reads CASSLGTGFPGLGENEQFF. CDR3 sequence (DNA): TGCGCCAGCAGCTTGGGAACGGGATTTCCGGGACTAGGTGAGAATGAGCAGTTCTTC.

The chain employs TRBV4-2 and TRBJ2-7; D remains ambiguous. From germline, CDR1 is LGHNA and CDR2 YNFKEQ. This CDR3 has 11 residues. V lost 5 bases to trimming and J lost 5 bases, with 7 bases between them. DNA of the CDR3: TGTGCCAGCAGCAGCACCCACGAGCAGTACTTC. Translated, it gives CASSSTHEQYF.

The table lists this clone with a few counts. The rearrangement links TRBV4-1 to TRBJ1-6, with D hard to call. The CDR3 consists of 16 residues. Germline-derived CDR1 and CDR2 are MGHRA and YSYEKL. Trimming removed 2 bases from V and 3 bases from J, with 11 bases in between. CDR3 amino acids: CASSQLSALYNSPLHF. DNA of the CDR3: TGCGCCAGCAGCCAATTGAGTGCCCTCTATAATTCACCCCTCCACTTT.

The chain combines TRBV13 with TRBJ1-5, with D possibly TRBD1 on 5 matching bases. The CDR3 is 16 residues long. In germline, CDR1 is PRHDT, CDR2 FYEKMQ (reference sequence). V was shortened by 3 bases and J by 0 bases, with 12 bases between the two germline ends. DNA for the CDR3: TGTGCCAGCAGCTTCAGGGTCGGAGATAGCAATCAGCCCCAGCATTTT. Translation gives CASSFRVGDSNQPQHF.

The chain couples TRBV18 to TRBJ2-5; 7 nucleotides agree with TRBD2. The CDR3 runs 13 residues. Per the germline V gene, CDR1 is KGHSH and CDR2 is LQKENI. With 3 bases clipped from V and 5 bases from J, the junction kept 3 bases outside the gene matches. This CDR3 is CASSPQGGETQYF. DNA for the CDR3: TGTGCCAGCTCACCGCAGGGAGGGGAGACCCAGTACTTC. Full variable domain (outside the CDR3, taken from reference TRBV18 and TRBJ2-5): NAGVMQNPRHLVRRRGQEARLRCSPMKGHSHVYWYRQLPEEGLKFMVYLQKENIIDESGMPKERFSAEFPKEGPSILRIQQVVRGDSAAYFCASSPQGGETQYFGPGTRLLVL.

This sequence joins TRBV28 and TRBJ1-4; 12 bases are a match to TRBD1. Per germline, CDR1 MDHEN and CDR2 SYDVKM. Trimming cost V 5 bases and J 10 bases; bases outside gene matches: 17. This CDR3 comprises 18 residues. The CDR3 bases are TGTGCCAGCAGTCCTATCCGGGACAGGGGGCTCTGGACTGGAAAACTGTTTTTT. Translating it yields CASSPIRDRGLWTGKLFF.

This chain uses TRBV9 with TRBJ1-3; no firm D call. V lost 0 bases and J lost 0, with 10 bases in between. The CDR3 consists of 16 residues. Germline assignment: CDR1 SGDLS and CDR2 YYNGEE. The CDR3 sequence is CASSVEVGISGNTIYF. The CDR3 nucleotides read TGTGCCAGCAGCGTAGAGGTAGGGATCTCTGGAAACACCATATATTTT.

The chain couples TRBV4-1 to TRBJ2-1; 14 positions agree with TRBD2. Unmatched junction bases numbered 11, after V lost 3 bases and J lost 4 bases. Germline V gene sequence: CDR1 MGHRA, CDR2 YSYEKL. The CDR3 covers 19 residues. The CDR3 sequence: CASSQKGTSGSNAYNEQFF. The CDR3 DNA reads TGCGCCAGCAGCCAGAAAGGGACTAGCGGGAGTAACGCATACAATGAGCAGTTCTTC.

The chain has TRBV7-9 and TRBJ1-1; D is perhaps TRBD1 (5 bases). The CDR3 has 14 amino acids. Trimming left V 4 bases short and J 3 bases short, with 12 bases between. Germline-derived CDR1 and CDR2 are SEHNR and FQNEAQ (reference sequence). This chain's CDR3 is CASSSGEGHTEAFF. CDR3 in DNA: TGTGCCAGCAGCTCGGGGGAGGGGCACACTGAAGCTTTCTTT. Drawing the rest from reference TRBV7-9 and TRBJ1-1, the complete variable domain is DTGVSQNPRHKITKRGQNVTFRCDPISEHNRLYWYRQTLGQGPEFLTYFQNEAQLEKSRLLSDRFSAERPKGSFSTLEIQRTEQGDSAMYLCASSSGEGHTEAFFGQGTRLTVV.

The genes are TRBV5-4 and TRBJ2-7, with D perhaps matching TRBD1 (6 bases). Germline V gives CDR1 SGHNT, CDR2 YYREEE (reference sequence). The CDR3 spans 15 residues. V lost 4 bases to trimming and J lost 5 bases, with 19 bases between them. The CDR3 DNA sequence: TGTGCCAGCAGCCCCGGACCCAGCGAGGGGGACGAGCAGTACTTC. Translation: CASSPGPSEGDEQYF.

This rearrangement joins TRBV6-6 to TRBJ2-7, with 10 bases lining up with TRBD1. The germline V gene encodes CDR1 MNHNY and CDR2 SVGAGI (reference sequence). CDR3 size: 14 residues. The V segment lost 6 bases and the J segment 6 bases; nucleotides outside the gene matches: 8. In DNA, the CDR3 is TGTGCCAGCAGCCGAGACAGGGGGCGGTTCGAGCAGTACTTC. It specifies CASSRDRGRFEQYF.

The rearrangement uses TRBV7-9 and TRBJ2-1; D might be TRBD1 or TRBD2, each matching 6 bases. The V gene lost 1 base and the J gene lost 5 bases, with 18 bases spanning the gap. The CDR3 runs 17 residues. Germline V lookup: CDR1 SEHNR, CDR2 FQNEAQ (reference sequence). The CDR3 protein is CASSLGGERGQNNEQFF. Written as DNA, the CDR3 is TGTGCCAGCAGCTTAGGCGGGGAACGGGGGCAAAACAATGAGCAGTTCTTC.